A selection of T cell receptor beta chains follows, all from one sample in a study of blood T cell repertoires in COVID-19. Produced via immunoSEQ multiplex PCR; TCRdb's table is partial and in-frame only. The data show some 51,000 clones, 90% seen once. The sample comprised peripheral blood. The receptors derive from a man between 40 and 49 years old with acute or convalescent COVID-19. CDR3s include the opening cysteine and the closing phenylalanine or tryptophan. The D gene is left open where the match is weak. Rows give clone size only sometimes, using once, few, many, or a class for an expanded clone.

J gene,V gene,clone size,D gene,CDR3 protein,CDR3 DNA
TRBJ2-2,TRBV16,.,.,CASSLRAENTGELFF,TGTGCCAGCAGCCTGAGAGCCGAGAACACCGGGGAGCTGTTTTTT
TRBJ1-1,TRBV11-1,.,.,CASSLEGEMNTEAFF,TGTGCCAGCAGCTTAGAGGGGGAAATGAACACTGAAGCTTTCTTT
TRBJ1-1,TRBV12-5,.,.,CASAQQVGNTEAFF,TGTGCTAGTGCCCAACAGGTAGGGAACACTGAAGCTTTCTTT
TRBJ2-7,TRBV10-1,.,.,CASSAGPTEQYF,TGCGCCAGCAGTGCCGGTCCCACCGAGCAGTACTTC
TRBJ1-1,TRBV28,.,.,CASSLSGSGTEAFF,TGTGCCAGCAGTTTATCGGGGTCGGGGACTGAAGCTTTCTTT
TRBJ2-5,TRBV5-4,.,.,CASSLDRGTQYF,TGTGCCAGCAGCTTGGATCGGGGGACCCAGTACTTC
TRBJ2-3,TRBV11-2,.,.,CASSPSGGGPPDTQYF,TGTGCCAGCAGCCCTAGTGGGGGGGGGCCGCCAGATACGCAGTATTTT
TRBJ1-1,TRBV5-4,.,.,CASSLDRDTEAFF,TGTGCCAGCAGCTTGGACAGGGACACTGAAGCTTTCTTT
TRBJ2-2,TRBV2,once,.,CASSEEGKVGELFF,TGTGCCAGCAGTGAAGAGGGGAAGGTCGGGGAGCTGTTTTTT
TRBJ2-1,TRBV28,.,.,CATGLGELGQFF,TGTGCCACCGGCTTAGGAGAGCTCGGGCAGTTCTTC
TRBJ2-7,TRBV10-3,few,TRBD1,CAISRGQGYEQYF,TGTGCCATCAGTCGAGGACAGGGCTACGAGCAGTACTTC
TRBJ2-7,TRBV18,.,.,CASSPAAIAREQYF,TGTGCCAGCTCACCAGCCGCAATCGCCAGGGAGCAGTACTTC
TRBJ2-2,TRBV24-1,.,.,CATRSTGVTGELFF,TGTGCCACCAGAAGTACGGGTGTTACCGGGGAGCTGTTTTTT
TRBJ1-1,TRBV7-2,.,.,CASSRLANTEAFF,TGTGCCAGCAGCCGCCTAGCGAACACTGAAGCTTTCTTT
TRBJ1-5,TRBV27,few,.,CASSLTYSNQPQHF,TGTGCCAGCAGTTTGACTTATAGCAATCAGCCCCAGCATTTT
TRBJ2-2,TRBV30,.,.,CAWTQGWNTGELFF,TGTGCCTGGACCCAGGGCTGGAACACCGGGGAGCTGTTTTTT
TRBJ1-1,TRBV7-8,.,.,CASSFMNTEAFF,TGTGCCAGCAGCTTTATGAACACTGAAGCTTTCTTT
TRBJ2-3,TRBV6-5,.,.,CASSYFAGKEDTQYF,TGTGCCAGCAGTTACTTCGCGGGTAAGGAAGATACGCAGTATTTT
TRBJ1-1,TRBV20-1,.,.,CSARRAEAFF,TGCAGTGCTAGACGGGCTGAAGCTTTCTTT
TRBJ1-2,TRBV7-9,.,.,CASSYLDSPRDYGYTF,TGTGCCAGCAGCTACTTGGACTCGCCCCGGGACTATGGCTACACCTTC
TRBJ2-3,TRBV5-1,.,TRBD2,CASSTSGRTDTQYF,TGCGCCAGCAGCACTAGCGGGAGAACAGATACGCAGTATTTT
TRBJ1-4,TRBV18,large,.,CASSPGANNEKLFF,TGTGCCAGCTCACCAGGGGCTAATAATGAAAAACTGTTTTTT
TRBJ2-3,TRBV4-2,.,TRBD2,CASGSGRGGTDTQYF,TGTGCCAGCGGTAGCGGGAGGGGCGGCACAGATACGCAGTATTTT
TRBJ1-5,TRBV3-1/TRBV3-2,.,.,CASSQGGGAGGNQPQHF,TGTGCCAGCAGCCAAGGAGGAGGGGCCGGTGGGAATCAGCCCCAGCATTTT
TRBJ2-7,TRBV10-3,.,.,CAISDPGETYEQYF,TGTGCCATCAGTGACCCGGGGGAGACCTACGAGCAGTACTTC
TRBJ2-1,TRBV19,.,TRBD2,CASSRGLAGEVNEQFF,TGTGCCAGTAGTCGGGGACTAGCGGGAGAGGTCAATGAGCAGTTCTTC
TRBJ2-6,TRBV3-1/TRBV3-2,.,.,CASSHTGSSGANVLTF,TGTGCCAGCAGCCATACCGGGAGCTCTGGGGCCAACGTCCTGACTTTC
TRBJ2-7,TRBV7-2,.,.,CASSLEHYEQYF,TGTGCCAGCAGCTTGGAGCACTACGAGCAGTACTTC
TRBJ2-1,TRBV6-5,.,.,CASSVNNEQFF,TGTGCCAGTTCGGTAAACAATGAGCAGTTCTTC
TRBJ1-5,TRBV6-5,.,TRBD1,CASSPEGAGNQPQHF,TGTGCCAGCAGTCCCGAGGGGGCAGGTAATCAGCCCCAGCATTTT
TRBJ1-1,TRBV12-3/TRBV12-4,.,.,CASRGHGNTEAFF,TGTGCCAGCAGGGGACATGGGAACACTGAAGCTTTCTTT
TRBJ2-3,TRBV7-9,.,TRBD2,CASSLVAGAVDTQYF,TGTGCCAGCAGCTTAGTAGCGGGAGCAGTCGATACGCAGTATTTT
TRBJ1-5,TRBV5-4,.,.,CASSYGGGWGNQPQHF,TGTGCCAGCAGCTACGGCGGGGGTTGGGGCAATCAGCCCCAGCATTTT
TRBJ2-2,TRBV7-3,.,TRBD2,CASSLQRGDTGELFF,TGTGCCAGCAGCTTACAGCGGGGGGACACCGGGGAGCTGTTTTTT
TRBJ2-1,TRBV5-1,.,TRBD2,CASSPGTSGSNEQFF,TGCGCCAGCAGCCCCGGGACTAGCGGGAGTAATGAGCAGTTCTTC
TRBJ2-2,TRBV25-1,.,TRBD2,CASQGLTSGANTGELFF,TGTGCCAGCCAGGGCCTAACTAGCGGGGCGAACACCGGGGAGCTGTTTTTT
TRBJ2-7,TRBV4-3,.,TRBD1,CASSPTGSSYEQYF,TGCGCCAGCAGCCCGACAGGGAGCTCCTACGAGCAGTACTTC
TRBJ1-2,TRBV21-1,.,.,CASSTLGCGREVGYTF,TGTGCCAGCAGCACCTTGGGTTGTGGCAGGGAGGTTGGCTACACCTTC
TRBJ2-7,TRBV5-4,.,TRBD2,CASSFVAAGGAYEQYF,TGTGCCAGCAGCTTCGTGGCAGCGGGAGGCGCCTACGAGCAGTACTTC
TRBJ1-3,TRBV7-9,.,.,CGSQGTGNTIYF,TGTGGCTCCCAGGGCACTGGAAACACCATATATTTT